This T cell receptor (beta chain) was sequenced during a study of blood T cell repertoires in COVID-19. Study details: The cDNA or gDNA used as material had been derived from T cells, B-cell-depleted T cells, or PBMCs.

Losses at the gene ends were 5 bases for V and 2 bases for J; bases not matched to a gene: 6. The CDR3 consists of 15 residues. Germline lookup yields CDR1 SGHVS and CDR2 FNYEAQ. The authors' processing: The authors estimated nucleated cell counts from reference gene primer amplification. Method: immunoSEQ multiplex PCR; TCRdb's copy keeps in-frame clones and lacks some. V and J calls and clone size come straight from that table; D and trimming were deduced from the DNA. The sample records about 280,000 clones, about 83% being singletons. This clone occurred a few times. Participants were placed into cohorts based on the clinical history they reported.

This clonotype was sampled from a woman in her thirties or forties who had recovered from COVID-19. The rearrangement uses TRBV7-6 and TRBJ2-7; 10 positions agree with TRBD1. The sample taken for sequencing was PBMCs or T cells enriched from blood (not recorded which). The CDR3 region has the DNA TGTGCCAGCAGCGCCTCGACAGGGGGCCCCTACGAGCAGTACTTC. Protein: CASSASTGGPYEQYF.